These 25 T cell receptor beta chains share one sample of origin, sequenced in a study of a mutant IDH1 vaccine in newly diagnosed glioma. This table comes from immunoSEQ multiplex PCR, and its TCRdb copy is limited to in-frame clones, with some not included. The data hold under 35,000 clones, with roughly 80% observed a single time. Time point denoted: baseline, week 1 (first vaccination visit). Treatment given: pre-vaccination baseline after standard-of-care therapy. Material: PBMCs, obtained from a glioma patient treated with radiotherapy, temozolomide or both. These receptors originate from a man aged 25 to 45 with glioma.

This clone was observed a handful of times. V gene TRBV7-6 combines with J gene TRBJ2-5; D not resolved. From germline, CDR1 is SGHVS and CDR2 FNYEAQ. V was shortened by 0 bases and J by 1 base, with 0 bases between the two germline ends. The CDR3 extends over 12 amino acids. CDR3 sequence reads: CASSLAQETQYF. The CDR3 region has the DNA TGTGCCAGCAGCTTAGCCCAAGAGACCCAGTACTTC.

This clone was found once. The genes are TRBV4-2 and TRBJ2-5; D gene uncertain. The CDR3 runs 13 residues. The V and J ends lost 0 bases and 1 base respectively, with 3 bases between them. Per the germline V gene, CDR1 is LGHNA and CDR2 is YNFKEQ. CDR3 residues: CASSQEAQETQYF. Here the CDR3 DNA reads TGTGCCAGCAGCCAAGAAGCCCAAGAGACCCAGTACTTC.

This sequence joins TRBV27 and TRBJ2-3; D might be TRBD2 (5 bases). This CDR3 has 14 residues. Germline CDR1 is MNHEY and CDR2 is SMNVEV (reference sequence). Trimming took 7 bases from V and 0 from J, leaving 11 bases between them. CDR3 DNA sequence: TGTGCCAGCAACAGCGGTTCTAGCACAGATACGCAGTATTTT. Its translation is CASNSGSSTDTQYF.

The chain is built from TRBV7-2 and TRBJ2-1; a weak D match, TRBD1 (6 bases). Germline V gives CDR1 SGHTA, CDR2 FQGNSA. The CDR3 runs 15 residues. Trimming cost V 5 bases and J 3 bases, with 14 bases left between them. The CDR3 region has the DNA TGTGCCAGCAGCGTCCAGGGGCACGGCTACAATGAGCAGTTCTTC. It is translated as CASSVQGHGYNEQFF.

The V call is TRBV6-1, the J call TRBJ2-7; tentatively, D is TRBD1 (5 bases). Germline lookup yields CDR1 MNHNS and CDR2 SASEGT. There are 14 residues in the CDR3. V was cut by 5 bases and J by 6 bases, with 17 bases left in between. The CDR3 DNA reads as TGTGCCAGCAGTCGAGTCCCCCAGGGATCCGAGCAGTACTTC. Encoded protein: CASSRVPQGSEQYF.

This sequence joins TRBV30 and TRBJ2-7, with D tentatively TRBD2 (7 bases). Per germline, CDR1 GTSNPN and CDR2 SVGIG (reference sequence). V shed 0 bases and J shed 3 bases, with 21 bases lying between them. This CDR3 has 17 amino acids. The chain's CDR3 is CAWSVKSIAGASYEQYF. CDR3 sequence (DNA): TGTGCCTGGAGTGTGAAGAGCATCGCGGGGGCCAGCTACGAGCAGTACTTC.

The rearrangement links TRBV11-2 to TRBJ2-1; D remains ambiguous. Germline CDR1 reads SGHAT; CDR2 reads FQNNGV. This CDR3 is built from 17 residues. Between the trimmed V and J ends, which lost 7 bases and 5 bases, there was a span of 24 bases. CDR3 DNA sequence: TGTGCCAGCACCCCCCTCAGTCTCGGTTGGGTGAACAATGAGCAGTTCTTC. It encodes CASTPLSLGWVNNEQFF.

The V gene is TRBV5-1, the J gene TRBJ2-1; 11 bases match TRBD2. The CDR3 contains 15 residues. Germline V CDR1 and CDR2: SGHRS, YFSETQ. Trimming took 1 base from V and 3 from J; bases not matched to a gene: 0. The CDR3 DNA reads TGCGCCAGCAGCTTGACTAGCGGGGGCTACAATGAGCAGTTCTTC. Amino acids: CASSLTSGGYNEQFF.

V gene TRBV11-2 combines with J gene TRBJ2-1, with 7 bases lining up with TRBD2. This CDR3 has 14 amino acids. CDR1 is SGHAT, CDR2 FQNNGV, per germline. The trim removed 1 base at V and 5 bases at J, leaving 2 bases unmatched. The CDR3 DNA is TGTGCCAGCAGCTTAGCGGGAGGTAACAATGAGCAGTTCTTC. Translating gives CASSLAGGNNEQFF.

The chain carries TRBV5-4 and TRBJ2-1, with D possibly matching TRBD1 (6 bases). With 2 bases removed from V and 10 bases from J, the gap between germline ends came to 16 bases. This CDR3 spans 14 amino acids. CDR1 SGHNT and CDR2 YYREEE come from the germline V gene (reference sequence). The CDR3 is CASSFPGTTREQFF. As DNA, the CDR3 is TGTGCCAGCAGCTTCCCGGGGACAACACGCGAGCAGTTCTTC.

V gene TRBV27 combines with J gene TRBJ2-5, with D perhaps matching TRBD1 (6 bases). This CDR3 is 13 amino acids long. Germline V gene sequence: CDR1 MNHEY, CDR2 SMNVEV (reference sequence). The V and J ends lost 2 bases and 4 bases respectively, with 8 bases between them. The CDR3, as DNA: TGTGCCAGCAGTTTACTCAGGGGAGAGACCCAGTACTTC. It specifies CASSLLRGETQYF.

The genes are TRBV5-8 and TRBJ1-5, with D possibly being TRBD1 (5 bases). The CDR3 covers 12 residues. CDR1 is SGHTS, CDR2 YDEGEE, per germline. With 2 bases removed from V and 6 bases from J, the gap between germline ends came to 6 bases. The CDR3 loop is CASSFGGQPQHF. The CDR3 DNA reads TGTGCCAGCAGCTTCGGGGGTCAGCCCCAGCATTTT.

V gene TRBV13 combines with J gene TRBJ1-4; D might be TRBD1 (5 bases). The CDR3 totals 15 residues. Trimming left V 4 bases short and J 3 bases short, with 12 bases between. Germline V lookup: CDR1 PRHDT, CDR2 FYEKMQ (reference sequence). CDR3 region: CASSWQGAPNEKLFF. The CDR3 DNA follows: TGTGCCAGCAGCTGGCAGGGCGCTCCTAATGAAAAACTGTTTTTT.

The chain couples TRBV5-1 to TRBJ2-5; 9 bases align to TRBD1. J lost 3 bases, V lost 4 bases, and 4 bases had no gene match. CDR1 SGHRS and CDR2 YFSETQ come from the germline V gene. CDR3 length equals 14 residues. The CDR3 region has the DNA TGCGCCAGCAGCCTTTGGACAGGGGAAGAGACCCAGTACTTC. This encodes CASSLWTGEETQYF.

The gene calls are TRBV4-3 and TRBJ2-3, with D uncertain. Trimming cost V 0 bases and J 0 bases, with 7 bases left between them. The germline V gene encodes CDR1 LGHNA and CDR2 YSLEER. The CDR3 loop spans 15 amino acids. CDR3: CASSQDGASTDTQYF. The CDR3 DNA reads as TGCGCCAGCAGCCAAGACGGAGCCAGCACAGATACGCAGTATTTT.

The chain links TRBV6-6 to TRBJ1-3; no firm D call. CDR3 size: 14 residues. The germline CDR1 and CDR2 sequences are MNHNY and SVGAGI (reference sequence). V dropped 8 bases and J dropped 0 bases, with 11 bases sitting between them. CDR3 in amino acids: CASGRPSSGNTIYF. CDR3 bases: TGTGCCAGCGGTCGGCCGTCCTCTGGAAACACCATATATTTT.

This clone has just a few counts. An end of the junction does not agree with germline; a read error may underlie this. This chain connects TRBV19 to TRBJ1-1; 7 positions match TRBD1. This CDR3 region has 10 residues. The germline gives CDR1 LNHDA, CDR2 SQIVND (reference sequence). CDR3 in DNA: TGTGCAAGTAGGGGGCTTGAAGCTTTCTTT. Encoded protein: CASRGLEAFF.

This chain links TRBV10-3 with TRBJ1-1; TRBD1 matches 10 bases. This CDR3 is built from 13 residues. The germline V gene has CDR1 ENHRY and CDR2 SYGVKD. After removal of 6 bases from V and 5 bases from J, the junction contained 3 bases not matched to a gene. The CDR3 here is CAIRTDRGTEAFF. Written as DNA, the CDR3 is TGTGCCATCAGAACGGACAGGGGGACTGAAGCTTTCTTT.

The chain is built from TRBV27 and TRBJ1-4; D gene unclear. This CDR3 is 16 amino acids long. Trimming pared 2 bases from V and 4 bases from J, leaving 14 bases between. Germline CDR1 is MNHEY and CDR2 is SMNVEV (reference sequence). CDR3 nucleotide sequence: TGTGCCAGCAGTTTAATAGGTCGAGGACTTAATGAAAAACTGTTTTTT. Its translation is CASSLIGRGLNEKLFF.

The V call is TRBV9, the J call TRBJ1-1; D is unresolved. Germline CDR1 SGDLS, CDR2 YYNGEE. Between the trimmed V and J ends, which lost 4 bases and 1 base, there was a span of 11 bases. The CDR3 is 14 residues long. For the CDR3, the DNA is TGTGCCAGCAGCCATCCGGCTTCGAACACTGAAGCTTTCTTT. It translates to CASSHPASNTEAFF.

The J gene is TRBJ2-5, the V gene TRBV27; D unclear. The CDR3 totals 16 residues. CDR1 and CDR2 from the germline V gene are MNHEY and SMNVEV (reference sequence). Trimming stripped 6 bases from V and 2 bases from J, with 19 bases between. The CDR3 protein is CASSRRRVGWQETQYF. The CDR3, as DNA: TGTGCCAGCAGCAGACGAAGGGTGGGGTGGCAAGAGACCCAGTACTTC.

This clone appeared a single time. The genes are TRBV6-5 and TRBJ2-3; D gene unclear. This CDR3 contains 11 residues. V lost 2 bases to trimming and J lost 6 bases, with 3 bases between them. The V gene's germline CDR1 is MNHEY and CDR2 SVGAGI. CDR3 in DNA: TGTGCCAGCAGTTACCTTGATACGCAGTATTTT. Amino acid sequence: CASSYLDTQYF.

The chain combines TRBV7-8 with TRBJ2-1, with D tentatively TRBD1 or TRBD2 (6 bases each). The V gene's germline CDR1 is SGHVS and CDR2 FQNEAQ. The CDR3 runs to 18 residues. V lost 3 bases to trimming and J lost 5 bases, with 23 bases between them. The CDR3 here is CASSFNSGARLLDNEQFF. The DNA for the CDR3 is TGTGCCAGCAGCTTTAACTCGGGGGCCAGGCTCCTCGACAATGAGCAGTTCTTC.

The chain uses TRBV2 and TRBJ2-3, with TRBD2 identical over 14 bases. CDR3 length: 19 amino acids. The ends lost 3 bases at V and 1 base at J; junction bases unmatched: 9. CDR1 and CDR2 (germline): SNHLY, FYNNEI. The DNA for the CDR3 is TGTGCCAGCAGTGATGGGACTAGCGGGAGAGGGGCTGGCACAGATACGCAGTATTTT. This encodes CASSDGTSGRGAGTDTQYF.

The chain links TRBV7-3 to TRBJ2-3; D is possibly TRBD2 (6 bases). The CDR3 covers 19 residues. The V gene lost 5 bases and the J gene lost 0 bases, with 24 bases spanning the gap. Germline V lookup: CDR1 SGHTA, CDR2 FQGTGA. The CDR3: CASSPTAGRVATSTDTQYF. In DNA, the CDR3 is TGTGCCAGCAGCCCCACTGCGGGAAGGGTAGCTACTAGCACAGATACGCAGTATTTT.